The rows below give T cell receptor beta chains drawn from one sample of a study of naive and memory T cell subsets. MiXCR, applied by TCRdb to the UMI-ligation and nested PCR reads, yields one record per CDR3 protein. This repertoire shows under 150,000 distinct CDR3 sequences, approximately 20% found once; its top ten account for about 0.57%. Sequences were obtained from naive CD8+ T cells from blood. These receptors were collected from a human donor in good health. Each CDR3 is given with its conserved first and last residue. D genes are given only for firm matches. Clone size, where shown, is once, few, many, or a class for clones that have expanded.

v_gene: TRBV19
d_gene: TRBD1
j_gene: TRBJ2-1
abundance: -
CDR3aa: CASRDRGRGEQFF
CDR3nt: TGTGCCAGCCGGGACAGGGGGCGTGGGGAGCAGTTCTTC

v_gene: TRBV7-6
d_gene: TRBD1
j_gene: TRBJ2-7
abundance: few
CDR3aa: CASSMTGGGEQYF
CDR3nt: TGTGCCAGCTCCATGACAGGGGGAGGGGAGCAGTACTTC

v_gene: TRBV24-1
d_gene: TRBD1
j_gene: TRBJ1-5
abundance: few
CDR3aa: CATSDYRGQPQHF
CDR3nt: TGTGCCACCAGTGACTACAGGGGCCAGCCCCAGCATTTT

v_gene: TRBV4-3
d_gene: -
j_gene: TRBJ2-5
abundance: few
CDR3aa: CASSQDRRGTAYQETQYF
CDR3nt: TGCGCCAGCAGCCAAGATCGCCGGGGGACAGCGTACCAAGAGACCCAGTACTTC

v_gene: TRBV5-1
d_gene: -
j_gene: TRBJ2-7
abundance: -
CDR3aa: CASSLRPGDAYEQYF
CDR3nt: TGCGCCAGCAGCTTGAGGCCAGGCGATGCCTACGAGCAGTACTTC

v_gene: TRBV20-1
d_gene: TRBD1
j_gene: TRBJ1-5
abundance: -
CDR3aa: CSARTGVSNQPQHF
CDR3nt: TGCAGTGCTCGGACAGGGGTTAGCAATCAGCCCCAGCATTTT

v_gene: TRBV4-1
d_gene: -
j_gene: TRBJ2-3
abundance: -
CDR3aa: CASSPHTGTNTDTQYF
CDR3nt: TGCGCCAGCAGTCCTCACACAGGGACGAATACAGATACGCAGTATTTT

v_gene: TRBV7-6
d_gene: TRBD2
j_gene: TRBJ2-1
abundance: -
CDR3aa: CASSQGSGLAGHSSHNEQFF
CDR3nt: TGTGCCAGCAGCCAGGGGTCGGGACTAGCGGGTCATAGCTCCCACAATGAGCAGTTCTTC

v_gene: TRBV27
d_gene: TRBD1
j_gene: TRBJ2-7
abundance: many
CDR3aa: CASSLGQGPYEQYF
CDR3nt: TGTGCCAGCAGCTTGGGACAGGGGCCCTACGAGCAGTACTTC

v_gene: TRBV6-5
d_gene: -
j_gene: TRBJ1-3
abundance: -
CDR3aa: CASSLDWESGNTIYF
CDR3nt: TGTGCCAGCAGTCTGGACTGGGAATCTGGAAACACCATATATTTT

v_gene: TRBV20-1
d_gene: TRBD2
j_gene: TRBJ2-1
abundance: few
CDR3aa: CSASSSGRSEQFF
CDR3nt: TGCAGTGCTAGCTCTAGCGGGAGATCTGAGCAGTTCTTC

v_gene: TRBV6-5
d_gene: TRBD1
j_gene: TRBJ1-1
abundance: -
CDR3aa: CASSQGQGGTTEAFF
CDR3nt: TGTGCCAGCAGTCAAGGACAGGGAGGAACCACTGAAGCTTTCTTT

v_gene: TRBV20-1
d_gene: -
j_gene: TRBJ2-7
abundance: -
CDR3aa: CSAIPAQNSPYEQYF
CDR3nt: TGCAGTGCTATCCCGGCCCAGAATTCTCCCTACGAGCAGTACTTC

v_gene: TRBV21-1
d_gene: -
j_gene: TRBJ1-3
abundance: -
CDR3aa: CASSAHRGLFLVGNTIYF
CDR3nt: TGTGCCAGCAGCGCGCACAGGGGTCTCTTCCTCGTAGGAAACACCATATATTTT

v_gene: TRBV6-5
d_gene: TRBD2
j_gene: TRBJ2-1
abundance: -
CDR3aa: CASSFGLAGGIGEQFF
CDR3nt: TGTGCCAGCAGTTTCGGACTAGCGGGAGGTATTGGTGAGCAGTTCTTC

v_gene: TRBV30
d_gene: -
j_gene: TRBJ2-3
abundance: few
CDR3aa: CAWSDLAPSTDTQYF
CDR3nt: TGTGCCTGGAGTGACCTAGCGCCCAGCACAGATACGCAGTATTTT

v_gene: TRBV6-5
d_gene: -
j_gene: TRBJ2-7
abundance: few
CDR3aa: CASSSTIYEQYF
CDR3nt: TGTGCCAGCAGTTCGACAATCTACGAGCAGTACTTC

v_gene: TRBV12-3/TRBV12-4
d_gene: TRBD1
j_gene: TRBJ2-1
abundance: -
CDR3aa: CASSLESGTGGFRGNNEQFF
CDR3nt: TGTGCCAGCAGTTTAGAATCCGGGACAGGGGGGTTTCGCGGGAACAATGAGCAGTTCTTC

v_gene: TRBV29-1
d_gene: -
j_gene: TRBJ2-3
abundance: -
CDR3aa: CSVSGRTSTDTQYF
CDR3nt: TGCAGCGTATCGGGTAGGACGAGCACAGATACGCAGTATTTT

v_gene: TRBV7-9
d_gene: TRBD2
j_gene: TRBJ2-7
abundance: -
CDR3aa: CASSWTSGSSSYEQYF
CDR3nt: TGTGCCAGCAGCTGGACTAGCGGGAGTAGCTCCTACGAGCAGTACTTC

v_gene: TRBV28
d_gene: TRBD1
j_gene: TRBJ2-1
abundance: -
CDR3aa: CASSFSRLGTGGLWTYNEQFF
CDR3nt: TGTGCCAGCAGTTTCAGCCGGCTCGGGACAGGGGGCCTCTGGACCTACAATGAGCAGTTCTTC

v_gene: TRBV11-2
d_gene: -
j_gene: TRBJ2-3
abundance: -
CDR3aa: CASSLVGSAADTQYF
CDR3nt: TGTGCCAGCAGCTTGGTGGGGAGCGCCGCAGATACGCAGTATTTT

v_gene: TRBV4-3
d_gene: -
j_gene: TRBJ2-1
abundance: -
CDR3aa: CASSQDFLEGNEQFF
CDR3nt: TGCGCCAGCAGCCAAGATTTCCTAGAGGGCAATGAGCAGTTCTTC

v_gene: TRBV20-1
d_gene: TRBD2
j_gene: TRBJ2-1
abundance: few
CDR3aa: CSARVSGGNNNEQFF
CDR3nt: TGCAGTGCTAGAGTATCGGGAGGAAATAACAATGAGCAGTTCTTC

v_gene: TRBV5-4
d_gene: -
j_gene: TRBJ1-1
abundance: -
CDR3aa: CASSLEVPRATEAFF
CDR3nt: TGTGCCAGCAGCTTGGAAGTTCCCAGAGCCACTGAAGCTTTCTTT

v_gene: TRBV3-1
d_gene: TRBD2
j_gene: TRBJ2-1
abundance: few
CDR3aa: CASSQSGLAGSEQFF
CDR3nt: TGTGCCAGCAGCCAGTCAGGACTAGCGGGATCTGAGCAGTTCTTC

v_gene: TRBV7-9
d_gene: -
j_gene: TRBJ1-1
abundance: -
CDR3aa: CASSGGHQAFF
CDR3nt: TGTGCCAGCAGCGGGGGACACCAAGCTTTCTTT

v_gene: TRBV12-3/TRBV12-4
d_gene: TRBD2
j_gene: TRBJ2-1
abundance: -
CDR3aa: CASSFTSGNNEQFF
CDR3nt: TGTGCCAGCAGTTTTACTAGCGGGAACAATGAGCAGTTCTTC

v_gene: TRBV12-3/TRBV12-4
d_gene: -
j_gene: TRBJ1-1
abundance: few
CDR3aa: CASTLTNTEAFF
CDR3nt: TGTGCCAGCACCCTTACGAACACTGAAGCTTTCTTT

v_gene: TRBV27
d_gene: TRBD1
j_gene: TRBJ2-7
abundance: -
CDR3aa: CASSLRTGELSEQYF
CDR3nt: TGTGCCAGCAGTTTAAGGACAGGGGAGCTCTCCGAGCAGTACTTC

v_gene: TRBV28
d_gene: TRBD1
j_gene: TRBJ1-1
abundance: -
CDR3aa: CASSLSLDRQLTEAFF
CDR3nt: TGTGCCAGCAGTTTATCCCTGGACAGGCAGCTCACTGAAGCTTTCTTT

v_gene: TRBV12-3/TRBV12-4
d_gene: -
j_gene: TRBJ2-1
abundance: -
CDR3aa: CASSLSHTEQFF
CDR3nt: TGTGCCAGCAGTCTGTCCCACACTGAGCAGTTCTTC

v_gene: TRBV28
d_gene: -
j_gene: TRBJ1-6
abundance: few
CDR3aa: CASINDNSNSPLHF
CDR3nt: TGTGCCAGCATCAATGATAATTCTAATTCACCCCTCCACTTT

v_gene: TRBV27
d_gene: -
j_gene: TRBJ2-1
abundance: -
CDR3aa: CASTLGTPRFTEQFF
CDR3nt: TGTGCCAGCACACTCGGGACTCCGCGGTTCACGGAGCAGTTCTTC

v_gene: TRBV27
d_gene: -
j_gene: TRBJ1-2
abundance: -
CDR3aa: CASSLSPRAVYGYTF
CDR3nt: TGTGCCAGCAGTTTAAGTCCCCGGGCGGTCTATGGCTACACCTTC

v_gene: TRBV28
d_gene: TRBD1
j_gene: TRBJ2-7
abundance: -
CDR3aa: CASSPTWTGQHEQYF
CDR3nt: TGTGCCAGCAGCCCAACGTGGACAGGGCAGCACGAGCAGTACTTC

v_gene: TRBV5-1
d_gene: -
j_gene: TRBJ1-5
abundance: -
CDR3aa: CASSLAPGGVNQPQHF
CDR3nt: TGCGCCAGCAGCTTGGCCCCAGGAGGGGTCAATCAGCCCCAGCATTTT

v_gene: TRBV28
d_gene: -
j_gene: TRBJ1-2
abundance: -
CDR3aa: CASSFQGRYGYTF
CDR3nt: TGTGCCAGCAGTTTCCAGGGGCGATATGGCTACACCTTC

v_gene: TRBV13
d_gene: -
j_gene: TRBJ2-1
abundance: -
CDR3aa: CASSSDSNPNNEQFF
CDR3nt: TGTGCCAGCAGCTCGGACTCAAACCCTAACAATGAGCAGTTCTTC

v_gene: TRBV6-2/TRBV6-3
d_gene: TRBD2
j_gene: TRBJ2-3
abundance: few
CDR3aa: CASSYSSGRPDTQYF
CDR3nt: TGTGCCAGCAGTTATTCTAGCGGGAGACCGGATACGCAGTATTTT

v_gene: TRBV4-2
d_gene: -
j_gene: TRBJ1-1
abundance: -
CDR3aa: CASSQDPAELPITEAFF
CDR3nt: TGTGCCAGCAGCCAAGATCCTGCTGAGCTCCCGATCACTGAAGCTTTCTTT

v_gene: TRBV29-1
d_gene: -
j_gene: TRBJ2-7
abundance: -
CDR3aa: CSVEGGDWGYEQYF
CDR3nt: TGCAGCGTTGAAGGCGGGGATTGGGGCTACGAGCAGTACTTC

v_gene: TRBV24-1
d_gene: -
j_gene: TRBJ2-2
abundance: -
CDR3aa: CATSDSLASAETGELFF
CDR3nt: TGTGCCACCAGTGATTCTTTGGCTAGCGCCGAAACCGGCGAGCTGTTTTTT

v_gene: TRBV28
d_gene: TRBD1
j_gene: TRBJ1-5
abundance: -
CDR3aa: CASSFWQGAGQPQHF
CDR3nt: TGTGCCAGCAGTTTCTGGCAGGGGGCTGGTCAGCCCCAGCATTTT

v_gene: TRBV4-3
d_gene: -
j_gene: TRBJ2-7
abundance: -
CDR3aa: CASSQVAGDYEQYF
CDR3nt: TGCGCCAGCAGCCAAGTGGCAGGGGACTACGAGCAGTACTTC

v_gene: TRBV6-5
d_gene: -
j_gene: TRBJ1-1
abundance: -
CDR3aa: CASSYSLWGRGDEAFF
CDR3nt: TGTGCCAGCAGTTACTCTCTTTGGGGTAGGGGCGATGAAGCTTTCTTT

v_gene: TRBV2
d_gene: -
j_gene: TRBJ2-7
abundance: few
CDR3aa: CASQLGTIYEQYF
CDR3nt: TGTGCCAGCCAGCTAGGGACCATCTACGAGCAGTACTTC

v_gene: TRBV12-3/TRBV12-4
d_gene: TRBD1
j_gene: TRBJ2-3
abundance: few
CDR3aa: CASSKGTDTDTQYF
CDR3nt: TGTGCCAGCAGTAAGGGGACAGACACAGATACGCAGTATTTT

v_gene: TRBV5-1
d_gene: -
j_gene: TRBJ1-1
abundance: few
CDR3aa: CASSSEGPGTEAFF
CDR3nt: TGCGCCAGCAGCTCTGAGGGTCCGGGCACTGAAGCTTTCTTT

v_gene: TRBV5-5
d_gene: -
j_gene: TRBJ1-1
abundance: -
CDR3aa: CASSLIGGGPGTEAFF
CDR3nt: TGTGCCAGCAGCTTAATCGGCGGGGGGCCGGGCACTGAAGCTTTCTTT

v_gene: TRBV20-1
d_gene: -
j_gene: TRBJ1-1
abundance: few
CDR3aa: CSARGSTEAFF
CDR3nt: TGCAGTGCTAGAGGTAGCACTGAAGCTTTCTTT

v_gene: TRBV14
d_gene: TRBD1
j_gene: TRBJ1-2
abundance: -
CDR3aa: CASSTGQGNGYTF
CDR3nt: TGTGCCAGCAGCACGGGACAGGGAAATGGCTACACCTTC

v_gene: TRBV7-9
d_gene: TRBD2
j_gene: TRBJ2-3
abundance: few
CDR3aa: CASSSIGDRGLAGAHDTQYF
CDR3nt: TGTGCCAGCAGTTCTATCGGGGACAGGGGACTAGCGGGAGCGCACGATACGCAGTATTTT

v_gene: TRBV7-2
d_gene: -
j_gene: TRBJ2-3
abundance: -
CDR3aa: CASSRWAYESTDTQYF
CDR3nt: TGTGCCAGCAGCCGATGGGCCTACGAAAGCACAGATACGCAGTATTTT

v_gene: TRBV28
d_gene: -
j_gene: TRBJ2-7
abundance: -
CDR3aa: CASSPPGLASYEQYF
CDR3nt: TGTGCCAGCAGCCCTCCGGGCTTAGCTTCGTACGAGCAGTACTTC

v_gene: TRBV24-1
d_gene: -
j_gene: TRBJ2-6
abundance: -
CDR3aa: CATRGSGANVLTF
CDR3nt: TGTGCCACCCGAGGATCCGGGGCCAACGTCCTGACTTTC

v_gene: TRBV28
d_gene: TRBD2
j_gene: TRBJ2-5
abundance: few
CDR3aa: CASIRTSGVQETQYF
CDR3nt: TGTGCCAGCATTCGGACTAGCGGGGTCCAAGAGACCCAGTACTTC

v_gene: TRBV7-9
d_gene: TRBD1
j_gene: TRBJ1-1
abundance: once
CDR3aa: CASSPPDRSFTEAFF
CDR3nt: TGTGCCAGCAGCCCCCCGGACAGGAGCTTCACTGAAGCTTTCTTT

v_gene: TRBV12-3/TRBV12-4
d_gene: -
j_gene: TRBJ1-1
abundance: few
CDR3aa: CATQAGDTEAFF
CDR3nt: TGTGCCACCCAGGCGGGCGACACTGAAGCTTTCTTT

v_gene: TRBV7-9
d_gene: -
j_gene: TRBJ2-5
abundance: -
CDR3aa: CASTIDSKETQYF
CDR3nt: TGTGCCAGCACCATCGACAGCAAAGAGACCCAGTACTTC